This T cell receptor (beta chain) was identified during a study of blood T cell repertoires in COVID-19. In the study overall: The samples span acute and convalescent COVID-19 from the United States, Italy and Spain.

The CDR3 sequence is 14 residues long. V lost 5 bases to trimming and J lost 1 base, with 11 bases between them. Per the germline V gene, CDR1 is SGHVS and CDR2 is FQNEAQ. Residents of 24 US areas, aged roughly 18 to 89 years, made up the participants. Only in-frame clones appear in the TCRdb table, and some are missing; sequencing was by immunoSEQ multiplex PCR. The repertoire has around 400,000 clones, approximately 90% of them found once; the top ten carry 0.86%. The sample comprised PBMCs or T cells enriched from blood (not recorded which). This TCR derives from a woman aged 40 to 49 who had been exposed to COVID-19. The V and J genes are TRBV7-8 and TRBJ1-1, with D unresolved. The DNA for the CDR3 is TGTGCCAGCAGCATTGGACGGGGGAACACTGAAGCTTTCTTT. It translates to CASSIGRGNTEAFF.